This T cell receptor (beta chain) was retrieved from a study of breast tumors, draining lymph nodes, adjacent tissues. Study-level findings and limits: Tumors had less TCR diversity than lymph nodes, more than nontumor tissue.

Axillary draining lymph nodes of breast cancer patients supplied the node samples. V was clipped by 3 bases and J by 1 base, with 11 bases between them. The CDR3 contains 15 residues. In germline, CDR1 is LNHDA, CDR2 SQIVND (reference sequence). This clonotype occurred many times. Its antigen is undetermined. Each CDR3 protein is one row after TCRdb ran MiXCR on the multiplex PCR reads. The data show some 250,000 distinct CDR3 sequences, less than 40% seen once. The sample was axillary lymph node tissue. V is TRBV19 and J is TRBJ2-3, with D tentatively TRBD2 (6 bases). This TCR derives from a female donor with breast cancer. Some clones in this sample may be carry-over from other donors' samples. The CDR3 reads CASSIGGLGTDTQYF. Here the CDR3 DNA reads TGTGCCAGTAGTATCGGGGGTCTGGGCACAGATACGCAGTATTTT.